The sequence of this TCR beta chain was determined in a study of identical twins. Whole-study findings and limits: Monozygotic twin pairs showed more out-of-frame TCR alpha sharing than models estimated. Insertions were fewer in abundant cord blood beta clonotypes, whereas memory repertoires showed none of this pattern.

Details on this clonotype: Its antigen is not known.

V dropped 2 bases and J dropped 4 bases, with 11 bases sitting between them. Germline V gene sequence: CDR1 SGHTA, CDR2 FQGNSA. CDR3 size: 15 residues. TCRdb redid the calling of the 5' RACE reads with MiXCR, one entry per CDR3 protein. The table lists 690,000 or so distinct CDR3 sequences, 8.5% to 9% of them singletons. The same sample was also used in a study of yellow fever vaccine responses in identical twins.

The sequence was collected from a woman aged 18-29 years in good health. Sequenced sample: PBMCs. J is TRBJ2-2 and V is TRBV7-2, with D possibly matching TRBD1 (6 bases). The CDR3 region has the DNA TGTGCCAGCAGCTTATTACAGGGTCTCACCGGGGAGCTGTTTTTT. Amino acids: CASSLLQGLTGELFF.